This T cell receptor (beta chain) was sequenced in a study of T cell changes during pregnancy in multiple sclerosis. After removal of 0 bases from V and 4 bases from J, the junction contained 9 bases not matched to a gene. CDR3 size: 17 residues. CDR1 is SGHDT, CDR2 YYEEEE, per germline. Produced via immunoSEQ multiplex PCR; TCRdb's table is partial and in-frame only. Here the sample spans about 100,000 clones, about 91% being singletons. This sequence was found in a female donor with multiple sclerosis, enrolled in a pregnancy study. The chain carries TRBV5-6 and TRBJ1-3; 8 positions agree with TRBD1. The sample was peripheral blood, taken in the second trimester of pregnancy. The CDR3 loop reads CASSLAPTGGQGNTIYF. Written as DNA, the CDR3 is TGTGCCAGCAGCTTGGCCCCTACAGGGGGTCAAGGAAACACCATATATTTT. Drawing the rest from reference TRBV5-6 and TRBJ1-3, the complete variable domain is DAGVTQSPTHLIKTRGQQVTLRCSPKSGHDTVSWYQQALGQGPQFIFQYYEEEERQRGNFPDRFSGHQFPNYSSELNVNALLLGDSALYLCASSLAPTGGQGNTIYFGEGSWLTVV.